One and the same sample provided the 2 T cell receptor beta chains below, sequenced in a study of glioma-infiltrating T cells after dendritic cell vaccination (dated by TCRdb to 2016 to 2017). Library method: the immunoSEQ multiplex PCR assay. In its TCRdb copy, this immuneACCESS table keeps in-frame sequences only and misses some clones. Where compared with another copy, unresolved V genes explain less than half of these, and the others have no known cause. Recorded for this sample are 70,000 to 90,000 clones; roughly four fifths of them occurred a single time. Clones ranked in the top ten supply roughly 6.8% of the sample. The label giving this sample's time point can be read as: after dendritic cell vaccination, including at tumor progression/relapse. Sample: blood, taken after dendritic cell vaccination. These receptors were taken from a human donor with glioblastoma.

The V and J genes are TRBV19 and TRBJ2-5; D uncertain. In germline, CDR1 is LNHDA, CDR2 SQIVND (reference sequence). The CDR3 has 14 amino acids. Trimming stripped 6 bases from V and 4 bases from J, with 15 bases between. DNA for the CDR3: TGTGCCAGTAGAACCAGCAGCCTAGGAGAGACCCAGTACTTC. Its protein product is CASRTSSLGETQYF.

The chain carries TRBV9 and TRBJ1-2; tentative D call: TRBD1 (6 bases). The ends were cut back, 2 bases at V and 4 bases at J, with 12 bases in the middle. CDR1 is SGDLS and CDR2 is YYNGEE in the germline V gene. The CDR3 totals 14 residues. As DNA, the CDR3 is TGTGCCAGCAGCGTCCAGGCGGACAGCTATGGCTACACCTTC. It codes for CASSVQADSYGYTF.